This T cell receptor beta chain was captured by sequencing in a study of identical twins. Regarding the study as a whole: Cord blood beta clonotypes present at high abundance carried fewer insertions; no such pattern appeared in memory repertoires.

Germline V CDR1 and CDR2: SGHRS, YFSETQ. The CDR3 has 15 residues. Trimming cost V 3 bases and J 5 bases, with 17 bases left between them. Concerning this clonotype itself: Its cognate antigen is unknown.

One entry per CDR3 protein, called by TCRdb with MiXCR from the 5' RACE reads. The repertoire holds nearly 900,000 distinct CDR3 sequences, with over 9% as singletons. This same sample was also part of a study on yellow fever vaccine responses in identical twins.

The receptor was isolated from a woman between 18 and 29 years old in good health. The specimen was PBMCs. The chain employs TRBV5-1 and TRBJ1-2, with D possibly TRBD1 on 5 matching bases. The CDR3 DNA sequence: TGCGCCAGCAGCTGGGGGTTCGGTGTCGGGTATGGCTACACCTTC. Protein sequence: CASSWGFGVGYGYTF.